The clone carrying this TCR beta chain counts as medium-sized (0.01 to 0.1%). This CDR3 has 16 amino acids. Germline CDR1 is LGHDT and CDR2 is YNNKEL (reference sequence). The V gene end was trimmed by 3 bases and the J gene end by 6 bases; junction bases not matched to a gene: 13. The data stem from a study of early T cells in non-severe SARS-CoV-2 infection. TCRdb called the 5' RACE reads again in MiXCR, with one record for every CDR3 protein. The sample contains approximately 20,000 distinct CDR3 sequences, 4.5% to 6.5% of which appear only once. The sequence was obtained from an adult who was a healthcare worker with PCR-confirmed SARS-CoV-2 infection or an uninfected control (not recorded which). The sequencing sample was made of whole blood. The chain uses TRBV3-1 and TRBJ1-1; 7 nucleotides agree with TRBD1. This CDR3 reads CASSHPGQRVIPEAFF. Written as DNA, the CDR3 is TGTGCCAGCAGCCATCCGGGACAGAGGGTAATCCCTGAAGCTTTCTTT.